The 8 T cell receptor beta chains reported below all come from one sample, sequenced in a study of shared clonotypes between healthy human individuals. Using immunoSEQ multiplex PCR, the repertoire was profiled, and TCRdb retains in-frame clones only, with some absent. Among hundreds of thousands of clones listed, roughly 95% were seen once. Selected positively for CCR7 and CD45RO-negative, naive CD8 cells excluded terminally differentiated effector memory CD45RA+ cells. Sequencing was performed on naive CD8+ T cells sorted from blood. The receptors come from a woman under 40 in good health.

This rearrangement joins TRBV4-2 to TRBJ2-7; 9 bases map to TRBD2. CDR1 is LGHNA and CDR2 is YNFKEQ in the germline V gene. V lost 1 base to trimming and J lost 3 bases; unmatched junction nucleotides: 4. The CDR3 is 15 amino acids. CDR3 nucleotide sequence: TGTGCCAGCAGCCAAGTGGATAGCGGGAGCTACGAGCAGTACTTC. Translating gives CASSQVDSGSYEQYF.

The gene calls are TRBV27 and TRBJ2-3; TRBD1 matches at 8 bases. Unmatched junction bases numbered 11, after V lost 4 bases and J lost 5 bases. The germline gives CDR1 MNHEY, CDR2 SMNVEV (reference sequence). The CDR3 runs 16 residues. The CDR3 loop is CASSSSPQGVIDTQYF. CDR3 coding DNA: TGTGCCAGCAGTTCAAGCCCACAGGGGGTTATAGATACGCAGTATTTT.

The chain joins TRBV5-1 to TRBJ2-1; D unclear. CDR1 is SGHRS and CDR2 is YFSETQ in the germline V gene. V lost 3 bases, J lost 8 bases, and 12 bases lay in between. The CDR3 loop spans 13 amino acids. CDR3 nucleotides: TGCGCCAGCAGCTCGGACCCGTCCGATGAGCAGTTCTTC. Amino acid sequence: CASSSDPSDEQFF.

CDR3 DNA: TGTGCCTGGGGTGCAACTAATGAAAAACTGTTTTTT. Translating gives CAWGATNEKLFF. This chain connects TRBV30 to TRBJ1-4; D gene ambiguous. The V gene lost 5 bases and the J gene lost 0 bases, with 4 bases spanning the gap. This CDR3 contains 12 residues. The V gene's germline CDR1 is GTSNPN and CDR2 SVGIG (reference sequence).

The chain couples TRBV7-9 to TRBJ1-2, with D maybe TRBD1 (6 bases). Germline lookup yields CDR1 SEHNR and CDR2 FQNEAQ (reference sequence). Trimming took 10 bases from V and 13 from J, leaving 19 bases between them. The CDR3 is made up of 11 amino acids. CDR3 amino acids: CATGEDRRATF. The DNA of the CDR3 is TGTGCCACCGGGGAGGACAGACGGGCCACCTTC.

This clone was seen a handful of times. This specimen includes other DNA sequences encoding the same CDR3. The DNA for the CDR3 is TGTGCCAGCAGTTACTCGGTGAACACTGAAGCTTTCTTT. Its translation: CASSYSVNTEAFF. The chain combines TRBV6-5 with TRBJ1-1, with D unresolved. V lost 0 bases and J 0 bases, leaving 2 bases between the germline ends. The germline gives CDR1 MNHEY, CDR2 SVGAGI. The CDR3 spans 13 residues.

For the CDR3, the DNA is TGCGCCAGCAGCCAAGATCCGGTGGAGCGGGGGACCACAGATACGCAGTATTTT. As protein: CASSQDPVERGTTDTQYF. This chain uses TRBV4-1 with TRBJ2-3; 8 bases match TRBD2. Trimming at V came to 0 bases and at J to 2 bases, leaving 10 bases not matched to a gene. CDR1 MGHRA and CDR2 YSYEKL come from the germline V gene. This CDR3 region has 18 residues.

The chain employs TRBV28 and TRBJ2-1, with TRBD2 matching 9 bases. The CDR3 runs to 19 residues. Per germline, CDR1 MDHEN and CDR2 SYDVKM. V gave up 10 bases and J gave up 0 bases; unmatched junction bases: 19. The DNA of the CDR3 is TGTGCCACCCTGCAATTACGGACTAGCGCCCCGGGCTCCTACAATGAGCAGTTCTTC. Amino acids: CATLQLRTSAPGSYNEQFF.